This entry describes one TCR beta chain. The antigen is undetermined. Patients had resection in Japan or China between about 2014 and 2018. The sample belongs to a study of immune evolution from preneoplasia to lung adenocarcinoma. Study observations and caveats: Top clone frequencies peaked in normal lung, apparently declining through invasive adenocarcinoma. Normal lung had highest clonality; later lesions appeared denser, more diverse.

This CDR3 is built from 13 residues. Trimming shortened V by 5 bases and J by 5 bases, and 12 bases separated the two germline ends. Germline-derived CDR1 and CDR2 are SEHNR and FQNEAQ (reference sequence). Repertoires were generated with immunoSEQ multiplex PCR, while TCRdb's copy carries only in-frame clones and drops some. Of about 7,600 clones in the sample, about three quarters were seen once. Sequenced material: FFPE adjacent normal lung tissue. The chain uses TRBV7-9 and TRBJ2-5, with D possibly matching TRBD2 (6 bases). The clonotype originates from a person aged 70 to 85 with lung adenocarcinoma. CDR3 sequence reads: CASSRGIGETQYF. The CDR3 DNA reads TGTGCCAGCAGCCGCGGGATAGGCGAGACCCAGTACTTC.